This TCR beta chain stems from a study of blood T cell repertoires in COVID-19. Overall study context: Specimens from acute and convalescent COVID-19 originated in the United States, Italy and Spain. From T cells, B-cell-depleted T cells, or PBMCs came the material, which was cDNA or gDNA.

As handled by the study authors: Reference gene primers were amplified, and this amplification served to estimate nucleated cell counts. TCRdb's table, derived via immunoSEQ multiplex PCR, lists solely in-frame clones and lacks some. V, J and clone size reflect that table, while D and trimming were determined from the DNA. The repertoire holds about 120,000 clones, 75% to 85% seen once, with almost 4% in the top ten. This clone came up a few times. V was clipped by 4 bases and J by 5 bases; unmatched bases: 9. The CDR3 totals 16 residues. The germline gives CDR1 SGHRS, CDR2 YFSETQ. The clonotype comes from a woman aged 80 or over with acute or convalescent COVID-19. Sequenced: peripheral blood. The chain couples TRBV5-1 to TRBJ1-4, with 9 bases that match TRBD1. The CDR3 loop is CASSQTGGGVNEKLFF. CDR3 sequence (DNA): TGCGCCAGCAGCCAAACAGGGGGCGGCGTCAATGAAAAACTGTTTTTT.